Presented here are 24 T cell receptor beta chains from one specimen sequenced in a study of CD8 T cells in ankylosing spondylitis (dated 2017 in TCRdb). Results the study describes overall, beyond this receptor: A TCR beta motif made up of several highly homologous amino acid variants appeared to be characteristic of blood from ankylosing spondylitis patients.

No antigen has been assigned to these receptors. The receptor library was made with 5' RACE. The instrument was an Illumina HiSeq 2500. TCRdb trimmed the raw reads at Q25, called clones with MiXCR and kept productive beta chains. Entries are consolidated by CDR3 protein sequence, retaining the most common genes and DNA. The sample table shows fewer than 500,000 distinct CDR3 sequences, and 20% to 25% are seen once. About a sixth of the sample is in the top ten clones. Sequencing input: blood, either unsorted or a sorted T cell fraction (not recorded which). These receptor sequences come from a male donor with ankylosing spondylitis.

The chain couples TRBV7-2 to TRBJ2-4; D is unclear. V lost 3 bases and J 0 bases, leaving 12 bases between the germline ends. CDR1 is SGHTA, CDR2 FQGNSA, per germline. The CDR3 covers 16 residues. The chain's CDR3 is CASSFPPEIAKNIQYF. The CDR3 DNA reads as TGTGCCAGCAGCTTCCCGCCCGAAATAGCCAAAAACATTCAGTACTTC.

In its sample, this clonotype was seen a few times. This chain connects TRBV15 to TRBJ2-1; TRBD2 is a possible D gene (5 bases). V gave up 6 bases and J gave up 0 bases, with 15 bases separating them. CDR1 is LNHNV and CDR2 is YYDKDF in the germline V gene (reference sequence). This CDR3 spans 16 amino acids. CDR3 DNA: TGTGCCACCAGAGAGCCAAGCGGTAGCTCCTACAATGAGCAGTTCTTC. Translating it yields CATREPSGSSYNEQFF.

The V gene is TRBV29-1, the J gene TRBJ1-1, with TRBD1 matching 9 bases. With V trimmed by 8 bases and J by 3 bases, 4 bases remained unmatched. The CDR3 has 12 amino acids. Germline values: CDR1 SQVTM, CDR2 ANQGSEA. In DNA form, the CDR3 reads TGCAGCTTGGGACAGGGAGACACTGAAGCTTTCTTT. Translating it yields CSLGQGDTEAFF.

The V gene is TRBV19, the J gene TRBJ1-5; no clear D. CDR1 and CDR2 from the germline V gene are LNHDA and SQIVND (reference sequence). The CDR3 has 14 residues. Trimming cost V 5 bases and J 7 bases, with 15 bases left between them. The CDR3 DNA reads TGTGCCAGTAGTCTGGCCGGGTTGGAACAGCCCCAGCATTTT. Its protein is CASSLAGLEQPQHF. Complete variable domain (other parts from reference TRBV19 and TRBJ1-5): DGGITQSPKYLFRKEGQNVTLSCEQNLNHDAMYWYRQDPGQGLRLIYYSQIVNDFQKGDIAEGYSVSREKKESFPLTVTSAQKNPTAFYLCASSLAGLEQPQHFGDGTRLSIL.

This chain joins TRBV5-1 and TRBJ2-5, with a tentative D call TRBD2 (5 bases). CDR1 SGHRS and CDR2 YFSETQ come from the germline V gene. CDR3 size: 14 residues. V lost 0 bases and J lost 5, with 11 bases in between. The CDR3 protein is CASSLDGKRETQYF. The CDR3 coding sequence is TGCGCCAGCAGCTTGGACGGGAAGCGGGAGACCCAGTACTTC.

The J gene is TRBJ2-2, the V gene TRBV28; TRBD2 agrees at 11 bases. V was clipped by 4 bases and J by 4 bases; unmatched bases: 8. CDR3 length: 17 residues. From germline, CDR1 is MDHEN and CDR2 SYDVKM. The CDR3 reads CASSSPRLAGFTGELFF. The DNA for the CDR3 is TGTGCCAGCAGTTCTCCCCGACTAGCGGGATTCACCGGGGAGCTGTTTTTT.

This clonotype has just a few counts. The rearrangement joins TRBV29-1 to TRBJ1-3; a possible D gene is TRBD1 (5 bases). V gave up 4 bases and J gave up 7 bases, with 11 bases separating them. The germline V gene encodes CDR1 SQVTM and CDR2 ANQGSEA. This CDR3 has 12 amino acids. The CDR3 sequence: CSVGDPGNTIYF. DNA for the CDR3: TGCAGCGTTGGGGACCCGGGGAACACCATATATTTT.

This clonotype came up a few times. This chain joins TRBV4-1 and TRBJ2-3, with a tentative D call TRBD2 (5 bases). CDR1 MGHRA and CDR2 YSYEKL come from the germline V gene. The germline V and J ends were trimmed by 0 bases and 0 bases, with 13 bases remaining between them. CDR3 length: 17 amino acids. CDR3 DNA: TGCGCCAGCAGCCAAGAGGAGGCGCGGCCTAGCACAGATACGCAGTATTTT. Its protein is CASSQEEARPSTDTQYF.

The rearrangement joins TRBV7-2 to TRBJ1-1; a possible D gene is TRBD1 (6 bases). The germline V gene has CDR1 SGHTA and CDR2 FQGNSA. The germline V and J ends were trimmed by 5 bases and 0 bases, with 16 bases remaining between them. The CDR3 consists of 16 residues. The CDR3 region has the DNA TGTGCCAGCAGCCCAGACCAGGGGCTTATGAACACTGAAGCTTTCTTT. It translates to CASSPDQGLMNTEAFF. Looking up the rest from reference TRBV7-2 and TRBJ1-1 gives the full variable domain: GAGVSQSPSNKVTEKGKDVELRCDPISGHTALYWYRQSLGQGLEFLIYFQGNSAPDKSGLPSDRFSAERTGGSVSTLTIQRTQQEDSAVYLCASSPDQGLMNTEAFFGQGTRLTVV.

This clonotype appeared a few times. J is TRBJ2-1 and V is TRBV12-3 or TRBV12-4; 8 nucleotides align to TRBD2. J gave up 4 bases and V 3 bases, and 8 bases lay outside the gene matches. The CDR3 spans 16 residues. The CDR3 DNA is TGTGCCAGCAGTTTCTTAGCGGGATGGGGGTACAATGAGCAGTTCTTC. It yields the protein CASSFLAGWGYNEQFF.

The chain joins TRBV5-5 to TRBJ1-1; 7 bases match TRBD1. The V gene's germline CDR1 is SGHKS and CDR2 YYEKEE (reference sequence). The CDR3 is 17 amino acids. With 4 bases clipped from V and 0 bases from J, the junction kept 12 bases outside the gene matches. CDR3 DNA: TGTGCCAGCAGCCCTGTGCAGGGGGAGGCGATGAACACTGAAGCTTTCTTT. Its translation: CASSPVQGEAMNTEAFF.

This clonotype turned up a few times. The chain carries TRBV6-1 and TRBJ2-3; 8 nucleotides align to TRBD1. The CDR3 has 15 amino acids. V lost 6 bases and J lost 3; bases outside the gene matches: 8. The germline V gene has CDR1 MNHNS and CDR2 SASEGT. The CDR3 DNA reads TGTGCCAGCAGGTCGGACAGGGTCCTTACAGATACGCAGTATTTT. It encodes CASRSDRVLTDTQYF.

The chain is built from TRBV6-1 and TRBJ2-1; 8 bases map to TRBD2. V dropped 8 bases and J dropped 0; count of bases not matched to a gene: 18. The CDR3 contains 19 residues. CDR1 and CDR2 (germline): MNHNS, SASEGT. The CDR3 reads CASHPRLSGAPISYNEQFF. CDR3 DNA: TGTGCCAGCCATCCTAGACTTAGCGGGGCACCCATCTCCTACAATGAGCAGTTCTTC.

CDR3 amino acids: CASSLQSSVMAKNIQYF. The DNA of the CDR3 is TGTGCCAGCAGCTTACAGAGTTCGGTAATGGCCAAAAACATTCAGTACTTC. V gene TRBV7-9 combines with J gene TRBJ2-4; D is uncertain. V lost 2 bases and J lost 1, with 15 bases in between. In germline, CDR1 is SEHNR, CDR2 FQNEAQ (reference sequence). The CDR3 is 17 amino acids.

This clonotype has only a few counts. V and J are TRBV5-1 and TRBJ2-3; 10 bases agree with TRBD2. Looked up from germline, CDR1 is SGHRS and CDR2 is YFSETQ. V gave up 3 bases and J gave up 2 bases; unmatched junction bases: 6. The CDR3 sequence is 16 residues long. The CDR3 DNA reads as TGCGCCAGCAGCTCCACCGGGACTAGCGACACAGATACGCAGTATTTT. This sequence encodes CASSSTGTSDTDTQYF. Looking up the rest from reference TRBV5-1 and TRBJ2-3 gives the full variable domain: KAGVTQTPRYLIKTRGQQVTLSCSPISGHRSVSWYQQTPGQGLQFLFEYFSETQRNKGNFPGRFSGRQFSNSRSEMNVSTLELGDSALYLCASSSTGTSDTDTQYFGPGTRLTVL.

This clonotype occurred many times. The CDR3 protein is CAISAGTSGYNEQFF. CDR3 nucleotide sequence: TGTGCCATCAGTGCCGGGACTAGCGGCTACAATGAGCAGTTCTTC. The V and J genes are TRBV10-3 and TRBJ2-1, with 11 bases that match TRBD2. The germline CDR1 and CDR2 sequences are ENHRY and SYGVKD. The CDR3 spans 15 residues. The J segment lost 3 bases and the V segment lost 4 bases, leaving 2 bases of the junction unmatched.

In the case of this clonotype: This may arise from a read error, as a much more abundant clone is one base away. The V call is TRBV7-2, the J call TRBJ1-2, with D perhaps matching TRBD1 (5 bases). The V and J ends lost 5 bases and 0 bases respectively, with 7 bases between them. The germline CDR1 and CDR2 sequences are SGHTA and FQGNSA. The CDR3 extends over 13 amino acids. CDR3 DNA: TGTGCCAGCAGCGCGACAGCTAACTATGGCTACACCTTC. Protein product: CASSATANYGYTF.

This clonotype was recorded a few times. The chain links TRBV18 to TRBJ2-7; tentative D call: TRBD2 (5 bases). Germline CDR1 KGHSH, CDR2 LQKENI. The V end lost 4 bases, the J end lost 3 bases, and 7 bases lay between the germline ends. The CDR3 has 12 residues. Here the CDR3 DNA reads TGTGCCAGCTCACAGGAGGACTACGAGCAGTACTTC. It is translated as CASSQEDYEQYF. Combining the CDR3 with reference TRBV18 and TRBJ2-7 gives the whole variable domain NAGVMQNPRHLVRRRGQEARLRCSPMKGHSHVYWYRQLPEEGLKFMVYLQKENIIDESGMPKERFSAEFPKEGPSILRIQQVVRGDSAAYFCASSQEDYEQYFGPGTRLTVT.

The chain couples TRBV5-1 to TRBJ2-7; no clear D gene. CDR3 length equals 14 residues. Germline assignment: CDR1 SGHRS and CDR2 YFSETQ. Trimming pared 2 bases from V and 2 bases from J, leaving 11 bases between. This CDR3 reads CASSLGNTPYEQYF. The CDR3 DNA reads as TGCGCCAGCAGCTTAGGGAACACCCCCTACGAGCAGTACTTC.

V and J are TRBV27 and TRBJ2-3; TRBD2 matches at 11 bases. V lost 4 bases to trimming and J lost 0 bases; unmatched junction nucleotides: 3. This CDR3 spans 16 amino acids. Germline V CDR1 and CDR2: MNHEY, SMNVEV (reference sequence). The CDR3 loop is CASSWGLAVSTDTQYF. CDR3 in DNA: TGTGCCAGCAGTTGGGGACTAGCGGTTAGCACAGATACGCAGTATTTT.

This clonotype was seen only a few times. Its ends do not fully match the called genes, so a read error is possible. The chain employs TRBV12-3 or TRBV12-4 and TRBJ2-1; 9 bases are a match to TRBD2. This CDR3 comprises 14 residues. The CDR3 loop is CASRRGGDYSEQFF. The CDR3 DNA reads TGTGCCAGCCGGCGGGGGGGGGACTACAGTGAGCAGTTCTTC.

The chain recombines TRBV20-1 with TRBJ2-3; tentative D call: TRBD2 (6 bases). The CDR3 totals 11 residues. V dropped 6 bases and J dropped 8 bases, with 12 bases sitting between them. The V gene's germline CDR1 is DFQATT and CDR2 SNEGSKA (reference sequence). This chain's CDR3 is CSAGGSSTQYF. The CDR3 nucleotides are TGCAGTGCGGGGGGATCAAGTACGCAGTATTTT.

The chain uses TRBV7-6 and TRBJ2-7, with a weak D call TRBD2 (6 bases). V dropped 0 bases and J dropped 4 bases, with 13 bases sitting between them. Germline CDR1 and CDR2: SGHVS and FNYEAQ. This CDR3 contains 15 residues. The CDR3 nucleotides read TGTGCCAGCAGCTTAGCGCCGGGAGTAAGATACGAGCAGTACTTC. Its translation: CASSLAPGVRYEQYF.

The genes are TRBV28 and TRBJ2-7; D may correspond to TRBD1 or TRBD2 (6 bases each). Trimming pared 5 bases from V and 5 bases from J, leaving 28 bases between. This CDR3 contains 18 residues. Germline-derived CDR1 and CDR2 are MDHEN and SYDVKM. CDR3 bases: TGTGCCAGCAGTCTACAGGCCCCCCGTACAGGGAGGTCCGACGAGCAGTACTTC. The encoded protein is CASSLQAPRTGRSDEQYF.